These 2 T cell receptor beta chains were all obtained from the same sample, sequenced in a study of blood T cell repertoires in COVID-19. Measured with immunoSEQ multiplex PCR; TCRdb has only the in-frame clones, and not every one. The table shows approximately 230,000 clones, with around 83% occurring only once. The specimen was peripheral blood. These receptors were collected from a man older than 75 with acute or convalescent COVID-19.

CDR3 nucleotides: TGTGCCAGTAGTATTGGGCGATGGGACAGGGGGCCCAACTATGGCTACACCTTC. Translation: CASSIGRWDRGPNYGYTF. This chain uses TRBV19 with TRBJ1-2; the match to TRBD1 covers 12 bases. This CDR3 has 18 amino acids. Germline CDR1 LNHDA, CDR2 SQIVND (reference sequence). The V gene end was trimmed by 3 bases and the J gene end by 2 bases; junction bases not matched to a gene: 10. Complete variable domain (other parts from reference TRBV19 and TRBJ1-2): DGGITQSPKYLFRKEGQNVTLSCEQNLNHDAMYWYRQDPGQGLRLIYYSQIVNDFQKGDIAEGYSVSREKKESFPLTVTSAQKNPTAFYLCASSIGRWDRGPNYGYTFGSGTRLTVV.

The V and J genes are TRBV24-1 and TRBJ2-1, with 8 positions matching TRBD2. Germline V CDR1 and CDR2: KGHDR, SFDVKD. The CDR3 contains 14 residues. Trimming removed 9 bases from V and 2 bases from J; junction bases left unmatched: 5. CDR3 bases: TGTGCCACCGCCGCGGGAGGAGCCTACAATGAGCAGTTCTTC. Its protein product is CATAAGGAYNEQFF.